A single sample is the source of the 6 T cell receptor beta chains below, sequenced in a study of human T cells and chemical hapten exposure (dated by TCRdb to the early 2020s). The library relied on RACE. Sequencing instrument: NextSeq 500. TCRdb trimmed public reads at Q25 via fastp, called clones via MiXCR and kept in-frame beta chains. Rows merge per CDR3 protein into single entries with the most common DNA and genes. The sample records about 360,000 distinct CDR3 sequences, around 5% of which are singletons. 2% to 2.5% of the sample goes to the ten largest clones. This sample's time point label indicates: patch test 1, 2 weeks after DPC sensitization. The sample's treatment or condition label is to be understood as: therapeutic diphenylcyclopropenone sensitization with weekly scalp DPC. Source: whole blood, taken in connection with sensitization to the hapten diphenylcyclopropenone (DPC). The receptors derive from a woman aged 45-59 years with alopecia areata. Some clones in this sample may be carry-over from other donors' samples.

At least ten counts were recorded for this clonotype. The chain links TRBV6-5 to TRBJ2-3; 12 bases are a match to TRBD1. Germline CDR1 and CDR2: MNHEY and SVGAGI. This CDR3 is 14 amino acids long. The V and J ends lost 7 bases and 6 bases, in that order; junction bases with no gene match: 5. Here the CDR3 reads CASKGQGARDTQYF. CDR3 in DNA: TGTGCCAGCAAGGGACAGGGGGCACGGGATACGCAGTATTTT.

In this sample, this clonotype turned up a few times. V is TRBV7-2 and J is TRBJ1-1, with D perhaps TRBD1 (6 bases). This CDR3 is built from 14 residues. Germline V gene lookup returns CDR1 SGHTA and CDR2 FQGNSA. Trimming removed 2 bases at V and 4 bases at J, with 11 bases between. The CDR3 loop is CASSLNRAGTEAFF. The CDR3 coding sequence is TGTGCCAGCAGCTTAAACAGGGCGGGCACTGAAGCTTTCTTT.

Many counts were recorded for this clonotype. The genes are TRBV3-1 and TRBJ2-5, with D hard to call. The CDR3 covers 13 residues. The germline gives CDR1 LGHDT, CDR2 YNNKEL (reference sequence). Trimming cost V 3 bases and J 7 bases, with 12 bases left between them. Written as DNA, the CDR3 is TGTGCCAGCAGCCAGGTGGCCGGCGGGACCCAGTACTTC. Translating it yields CASSQVAGGTQYF.

The J gene is TRBJ1-5, the V gene TRBV12-3 or TRBV12-4; D gene ambiguous. Trimming removed 4 bases at V and 5 bases at J, with 6 bases between. This CDR3 has 12 amino acids. The CDR3 loop reads CASSSIHQPQHF. Written as DNA, the CDR3 is TGTGCCAGCAGTTCGATACATCAGCCCCAGCATTTT.

This clonotype has just a few counts. V is TRBV5-1 and J is TRBJ1-1, with a weak D call TRBD1 (5 bases). V was pared by 2 bases and J by 8 bases, with 16 bases between. Germline CDR1 and CDR2: SGHRS and YFSETQ. CDR3 size: 14 residues. CDR3 sequence: CASSLLSTGREAFF. The CDR3 bases are TGCGCCAGCAGCTTACTTTCTACGGGACGAGAAGCTTTCTTT.

This clonotype was counted many times. This chain links TRBV12-3 or TRBV12-4 with TRBJ2-1; TRBD2 matches 8 bases. The length of the CDR3 is 17 residues. The junction had 11 bases not matched to a gene; V was cut back by 5 bases and J by 2 bases. The CDR3 is CASSAGPSGSPYNEQFF. The CDR3 bases are TGTGCCAGCAGTGCTGGCCCCAGCGGGAGCCCCTACAATGAGCAGTTCTTC.